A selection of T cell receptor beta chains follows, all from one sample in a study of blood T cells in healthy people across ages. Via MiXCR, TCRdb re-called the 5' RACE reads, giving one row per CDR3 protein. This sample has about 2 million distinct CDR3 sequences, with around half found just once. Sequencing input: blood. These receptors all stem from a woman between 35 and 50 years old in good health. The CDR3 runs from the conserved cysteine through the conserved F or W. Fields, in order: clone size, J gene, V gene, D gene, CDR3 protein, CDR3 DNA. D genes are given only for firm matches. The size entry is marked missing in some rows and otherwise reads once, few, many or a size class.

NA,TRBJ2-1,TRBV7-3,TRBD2,CASSFGTSMNEQFF,TGTGCCAGCAGCTTCGGGACTAGTATGAATGAGCAGTTCTTC
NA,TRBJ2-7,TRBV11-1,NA,CASSGGRSRYEQYF,TGTGCCAGCAGCGGGGGACGCAGCCGTTACGAGCAGTACTTC
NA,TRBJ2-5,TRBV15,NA,CATSWGGSQETQYF,TGTGCCACCAGCTGGGGGGGCTCTCAAGAGACCCAGTACTTC
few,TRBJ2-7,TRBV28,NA,CASSTTETYEQYF,TGTGCCAGCAGTACGACCGAGACCTACGAGCAGTACTTC
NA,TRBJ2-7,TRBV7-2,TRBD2,CASSLLPLAGAYEQYF,TGTGCCAGCAGCTTACTACCACTAGCGGGGGCCTACGAGCAGTACTTC
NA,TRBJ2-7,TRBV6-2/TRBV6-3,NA,CASSSFLSKYEQYF,TGTGCCAGCAGTTCTTTCCTAAGCAAGTACGAGCAGTACTTC
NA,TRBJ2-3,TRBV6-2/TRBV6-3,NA,CASSYSGSASGPYF,TGTGCCAGCAGTTACTCGGGGTCGGCCTCCGGGCCGTATTTT
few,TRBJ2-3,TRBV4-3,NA,CASSQDRGAPDTQYF,TGCGCCAGCAGCCAAGACAGGGGGGCCCCAGATACGCAGTATTTT
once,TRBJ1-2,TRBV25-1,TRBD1,CASSVRDRDYGYTF,TGTGCCAGCAGTGTCCGGGACAGGGACTATGGCTACACCTTC
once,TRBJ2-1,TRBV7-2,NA,CASSLTVLTYNEQFF,TGTGCCAGCAGCCTAACAGTCCTTACCTACAATGAGCAGTTCTTC
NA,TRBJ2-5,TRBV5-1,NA,CASSSRPAGETQYF,TGCGCCAGCAGCTCCCGGCCAGCCGGTGAGACCCAGTACTTC
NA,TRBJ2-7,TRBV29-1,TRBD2,CSVVLVTGLRTSGGTAYEQYF,TGCAGCGTTGTTTTAGTAACGGGCCTTAGGACTAGCGGGGGAACCGCCTACGAGCAGTACTTC
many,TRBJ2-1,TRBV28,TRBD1,CASGRDTGTDYNEQFF,TGTGCCAGCGGCCGAGACACCGGGACAGACTACAATGAGCAGTTCTTC
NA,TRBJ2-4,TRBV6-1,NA,CASSDTGAGAKNIQYF,TGTGCCAGCAGCGATACGGGGGCCGGGGCCAAAAACATTCAGTACTTC
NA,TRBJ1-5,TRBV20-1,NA,CSARPGSTNQPQHF,TGCAGTGCTAGGCCAGGGAGCACCAATCAGCCCCAGCATTTT
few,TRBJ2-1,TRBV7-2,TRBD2,CASSMTSGVSYNEQFF,TGTGCCAGCAGCATGACTAGCGGGGTCTCCTACAATGAGCAGTTCTTC
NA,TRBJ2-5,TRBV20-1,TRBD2,CSASLAGEQETQYF,TGCAGTGCTAGTCTAGCGGGGGAACAAGAGACCCAGTACTTC
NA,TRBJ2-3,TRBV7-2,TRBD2,CASSLGGVPDTQYF,TGTGCCAGCAGCCTGGGGGGGGTCCCAGATACGCAGTATTTT
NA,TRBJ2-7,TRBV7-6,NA,CASSLEGVRDLTYEQYF,TGTGCCAGCAGCTTAGAGGGGGTAAGGGATCTTACGTACGAGCAGTACTTC
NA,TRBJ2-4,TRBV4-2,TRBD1,CASSLYTGEQKNIQYF,TGTGCCAGCAGCCTCTATACAGGGGAACAAAAAAACATTCAGTACTTC
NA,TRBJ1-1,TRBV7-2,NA,CASSGGAGETEAFF,TGTGCCAGCAGCGGGGGGGCAGGGGAGACTGAAGCTTTCTTT
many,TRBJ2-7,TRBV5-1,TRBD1,CASSLFSSPGQGTHEQYF,TGCGCCAGCAGCCTATTTTCAAGTCCGGGACAGGGGACCCACGAGCAGTACTTC
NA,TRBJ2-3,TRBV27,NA,CASSLVEGGDTQYF,TGTGCCAGCAGTTTAGTCGAAGGTGGAGATACGCAGTATTTT
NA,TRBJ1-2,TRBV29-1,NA,CSVVGGQANYGYTF,TGCAGCGTTGTAGGTGGGCAGGCTAACTATGGCTACACCTTC
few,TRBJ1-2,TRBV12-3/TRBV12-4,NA,CASSLGGRGSYGYTF,TGTGCCAGCAGTTTAGGCGGCAGGGGTAGCTATGGCTACACCTTC
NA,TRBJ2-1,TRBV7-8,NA,CASSSEQAEQFF,TGTGCCAGCAGCTCGGAGCAGGCTGAGCAGTTCTTC
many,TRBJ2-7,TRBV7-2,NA,CASSVVTAPEQYF,TGTGCCAGCAGCGTAGTAACCGCCCCCGAGCAGTACTTC
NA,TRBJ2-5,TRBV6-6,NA,CASSYLYDEQYF,TGTGCCAGCAGTTACCTATATGATGAGCAGTACTTC
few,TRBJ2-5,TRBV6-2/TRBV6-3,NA,CASSYLETGAGETQYF,TGTGCCAGCAGTTACTTAGAGACAGGCGCCGGAGAGACCCAGTACTTC
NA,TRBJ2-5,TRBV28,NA,CTIAGVQETQYF,TGTACCATAGCTGGGGTACAAGAGACCCAGTACTTC